This TCR beta chain emerged from a study of control samples from healthy donors and cancer patients. Only in-frame clones appear in the TCRdb table, and some are missing; sequencing was by immunoSEQ multiplex PCR. Of some 67,000 clones detected, 70% to 90% appear once; the ten largest clones hold approximately 2.3%. The V gene's germline CDR1 is MNHEY and CDR2 SVGAGI. This CDR3 spans 16 amino acids. V dropped 4 bases and J dropped 1; count of bases not matched to a gene: 2. The chain joins TRBV6-5 to TRBJ1-5; 12 nucleotides agree with TRBD1. Material for sequencing was PBMCs. This sequence was found in a woman aged 45-60 years with head and neck cancer. The CDR3 region has the DNA TGTGCCAGCAGTTGGGGACAGGGGGCGAGCAATCAGCCCCAGCATTTT. Protein: CASSWGQGASNQPQHF.